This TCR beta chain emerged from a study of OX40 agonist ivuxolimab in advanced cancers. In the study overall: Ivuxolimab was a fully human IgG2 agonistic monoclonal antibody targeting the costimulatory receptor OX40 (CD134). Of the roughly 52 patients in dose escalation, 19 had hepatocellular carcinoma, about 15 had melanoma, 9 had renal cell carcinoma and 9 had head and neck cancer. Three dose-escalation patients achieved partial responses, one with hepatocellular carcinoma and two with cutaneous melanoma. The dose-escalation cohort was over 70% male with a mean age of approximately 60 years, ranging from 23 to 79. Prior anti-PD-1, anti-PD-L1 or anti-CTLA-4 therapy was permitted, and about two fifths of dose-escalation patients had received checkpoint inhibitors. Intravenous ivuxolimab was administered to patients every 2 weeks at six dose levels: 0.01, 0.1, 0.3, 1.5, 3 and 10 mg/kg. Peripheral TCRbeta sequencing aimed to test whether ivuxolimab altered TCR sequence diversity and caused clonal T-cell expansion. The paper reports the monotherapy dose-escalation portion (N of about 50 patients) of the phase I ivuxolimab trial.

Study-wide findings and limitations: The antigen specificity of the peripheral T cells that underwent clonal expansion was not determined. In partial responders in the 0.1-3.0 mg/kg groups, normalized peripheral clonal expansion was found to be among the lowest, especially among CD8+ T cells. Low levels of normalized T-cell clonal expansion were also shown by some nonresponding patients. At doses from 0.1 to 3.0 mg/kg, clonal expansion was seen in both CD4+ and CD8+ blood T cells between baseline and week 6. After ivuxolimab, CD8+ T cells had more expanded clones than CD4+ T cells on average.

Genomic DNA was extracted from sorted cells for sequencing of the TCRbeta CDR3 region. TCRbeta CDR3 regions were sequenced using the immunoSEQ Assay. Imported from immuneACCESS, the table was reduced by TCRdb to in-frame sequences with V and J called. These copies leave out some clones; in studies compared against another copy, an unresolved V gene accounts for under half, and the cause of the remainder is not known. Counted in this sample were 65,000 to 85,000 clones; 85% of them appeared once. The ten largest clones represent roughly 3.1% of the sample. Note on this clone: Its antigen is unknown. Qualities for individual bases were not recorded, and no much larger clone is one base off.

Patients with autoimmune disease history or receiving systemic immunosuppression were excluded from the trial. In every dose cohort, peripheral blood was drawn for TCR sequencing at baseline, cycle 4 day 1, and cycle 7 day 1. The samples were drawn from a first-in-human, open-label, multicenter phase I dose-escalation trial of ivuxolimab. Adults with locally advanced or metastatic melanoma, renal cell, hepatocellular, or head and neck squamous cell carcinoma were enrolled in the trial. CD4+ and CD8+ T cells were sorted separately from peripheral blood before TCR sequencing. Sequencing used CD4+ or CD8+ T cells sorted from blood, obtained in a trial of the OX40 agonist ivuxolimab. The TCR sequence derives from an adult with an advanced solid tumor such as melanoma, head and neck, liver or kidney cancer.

The nucleotide sequence is TGTGCCAGCAGCCCTGCGCAGGGTGGTGAAGCTTTCTTT. This gives the protein CASSPAQGGEAFF. The chain is made from TRBV5-5 and TRBJ1-1; TRBD1 is perhaps the D gene, given 5 matching bases. The germline V gene (reference sequence) supplies CDR1 SGHKS and CDR2 YYEKEE. At the junction V is shortened by 4 bases and J by 7 bases, with 14 bases in between. Spanning cysteine to phenylalanine, the CDR3 consists of 13 amino acids. Just the 39-base CDR3 DNA is kept, in frame starting at base 1.